This TCR beta chain was profiled in a study of cytomegalovirus exposure and HLA in healthy donors. V lost 0 bases to trimming and J lost 7 bases, with 7 bases between them. The CDR3 totals 13 residues. CDR1 is SGDLS and CDR2 is YYNGEE in the germline V gene. In the PCR, 60 Vbeta and 13 Jbeta primers were used. Generated by immunoSEQ multiplex PCR, the TCRdb table keeps only in-frame clones and is missing some. Of over 150,000 clones in the sample, around 83% were seen once. What was sequenced was PBMCs. This receptor was identified in a man in his fifties in good health and CMV-seronegative. This sequence joins TRBV9 and TRBJ2-2; D uncertain. The CDR3 loop reads CASSVAVVGELFF. As DNA, the CDR3 is TGTGCCAGCAGCGTAGCTGTTGTCGGGGAGCTGTTTTTT.